What follows describes a single TCR beta chain. The source of the sample is a study of T cell changes during pregnancy in multiple sclerosis. V was clipped by 4 bases and J by 6 bases, with 12 bases between them. This CDR3 contains 13 residues. Germline CDR1 SNHLY, CDR2 FYNNEI. TCRdb keeps only in-frame clones here, not all; method: immunoSEQ multiplex PCR. Among 39,000 or so clones listed, 94% were seen once. The source was CD8+ T cells from peripheral blood mononuclear cells, collected in the third trimester of pregnancy. The TCR comes from a female donor with multiple sclerosis, enrolled in a pregnancy study. The V call is TRBV2, the J call TRBJ1-2; D is unclear. The CDR3 bases are TGTGCCAGCAGTGTAGGTGAGGCAAATGGCTACACCTTC. Translated, it gives CASSVGEANGYTF.